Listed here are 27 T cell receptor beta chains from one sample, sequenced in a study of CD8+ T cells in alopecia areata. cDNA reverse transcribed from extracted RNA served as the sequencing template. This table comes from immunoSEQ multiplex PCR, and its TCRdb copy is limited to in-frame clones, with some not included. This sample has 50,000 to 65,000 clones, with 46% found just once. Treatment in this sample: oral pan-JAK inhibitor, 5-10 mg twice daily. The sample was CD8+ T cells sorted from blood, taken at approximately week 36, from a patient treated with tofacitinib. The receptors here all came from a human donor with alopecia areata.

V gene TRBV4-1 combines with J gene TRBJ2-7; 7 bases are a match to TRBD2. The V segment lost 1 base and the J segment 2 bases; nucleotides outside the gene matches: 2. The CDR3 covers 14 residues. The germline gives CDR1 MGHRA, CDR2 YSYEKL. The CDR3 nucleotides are TGCGCCAGCAGCCAAGTGGGGGGGACCTACGAGCAGTACTTC. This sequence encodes CASSQVGGTYEQYF.

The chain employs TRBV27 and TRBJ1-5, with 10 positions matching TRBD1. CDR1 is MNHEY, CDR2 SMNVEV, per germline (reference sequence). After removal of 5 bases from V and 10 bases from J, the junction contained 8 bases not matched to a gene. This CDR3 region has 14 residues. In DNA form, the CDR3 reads TGTGCCAGCAGTACTAGACAGGGGGCGCATCCCCAGCATTTT. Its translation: CASSTRQGAHPQHF.

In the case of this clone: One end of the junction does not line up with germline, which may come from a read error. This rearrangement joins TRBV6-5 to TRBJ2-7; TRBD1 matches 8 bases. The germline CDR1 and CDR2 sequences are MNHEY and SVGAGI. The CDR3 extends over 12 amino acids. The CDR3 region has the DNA TGTGCCAGCAGGGCCGGGACAGGAGAACCGCACTTC. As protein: CASRAGTGEPHF.

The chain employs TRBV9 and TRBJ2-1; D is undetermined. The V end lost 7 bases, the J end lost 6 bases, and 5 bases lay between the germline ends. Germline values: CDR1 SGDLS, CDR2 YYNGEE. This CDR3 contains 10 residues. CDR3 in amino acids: CASGPNEQFF. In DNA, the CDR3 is TGTGCCAGCGGGCCCAATGAGCAGTTCTTC.

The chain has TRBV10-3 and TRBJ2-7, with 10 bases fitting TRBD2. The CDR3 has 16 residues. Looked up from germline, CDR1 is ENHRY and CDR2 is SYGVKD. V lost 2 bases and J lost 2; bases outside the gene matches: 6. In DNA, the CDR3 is TGTGCCATCAGTGAGACTATAGCGGGAGGACCCTACGAGCAGTACTTC. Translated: CAISETIAGGPYEQYF.

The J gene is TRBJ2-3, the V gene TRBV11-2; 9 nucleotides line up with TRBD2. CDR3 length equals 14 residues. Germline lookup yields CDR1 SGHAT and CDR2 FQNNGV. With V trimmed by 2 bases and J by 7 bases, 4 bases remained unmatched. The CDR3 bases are TGTGCCAGCAGCTTATCTAGCGGGGTATATACGCAGTATTTT. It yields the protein CASSLSSGVYTQYF.

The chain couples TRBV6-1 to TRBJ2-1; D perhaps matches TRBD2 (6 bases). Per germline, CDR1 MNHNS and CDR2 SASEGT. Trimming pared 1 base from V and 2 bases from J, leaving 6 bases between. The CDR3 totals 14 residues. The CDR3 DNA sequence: TGTGCCAGCAGTGAAGGCGGGACCTACAATGAGCAGTTCTTC. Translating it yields CASSEGGTYNEQFF.

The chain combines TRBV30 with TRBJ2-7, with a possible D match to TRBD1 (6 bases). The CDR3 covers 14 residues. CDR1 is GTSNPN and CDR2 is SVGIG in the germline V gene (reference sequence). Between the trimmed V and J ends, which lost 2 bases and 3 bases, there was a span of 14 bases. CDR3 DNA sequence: TGTGCCTGGAGTCTTTCCGGGACACGCTACGAGCAGTACTTC. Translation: CAWSLSGTRYEQYF.

CDR3 sequence: CASRGTAMTETQYF. CDR3 in DNA: TGTGCCAGCAGGGGGACAGCGATGACCGAGACCCAGTACTTC. J is TRBJ2-5 and V is TRBV6-1, with 7 positions matching TRBD1. Germline loops: CDR1 MNHNS, CDR2 SASEGT. V dropped 6 bases and J dropped 5; count of bases not matched to a gene: 9. The CDR3 is made up of 14 amino acids.

The CDR3 spells CSAVGGKGHEQYF. The CDR3 DNA reads as TGCAGCGCTGTAGGGGGTAAGGGCCACGAGCAGTACTTC. The rearrangement links TRBV29-1 to TRBJ2-7; tentative D call: TRBD1 (6 bases). The germline gives CDR1 SQVTM, CDR2 ANQGSEA. V shed 7 bases and J shed 5 bases, with 18 bases lying between them. The CDR3 is 13 amino acids.

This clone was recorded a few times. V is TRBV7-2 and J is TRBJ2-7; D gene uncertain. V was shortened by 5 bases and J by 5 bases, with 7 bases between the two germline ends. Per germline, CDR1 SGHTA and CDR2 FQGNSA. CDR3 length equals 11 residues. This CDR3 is CASSPTDEQYF. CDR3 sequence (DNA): TGTGCCAGCAGCCCGACGGACGAGCAGTACTTC.

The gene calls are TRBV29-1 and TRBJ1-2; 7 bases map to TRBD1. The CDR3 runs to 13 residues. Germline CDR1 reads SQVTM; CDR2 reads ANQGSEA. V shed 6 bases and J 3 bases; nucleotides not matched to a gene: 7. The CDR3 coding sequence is TGCAGCGTCGGTGACAGGGTAGACTATGGCTACACCTTC. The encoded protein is CSVGDRVDYGYTF.

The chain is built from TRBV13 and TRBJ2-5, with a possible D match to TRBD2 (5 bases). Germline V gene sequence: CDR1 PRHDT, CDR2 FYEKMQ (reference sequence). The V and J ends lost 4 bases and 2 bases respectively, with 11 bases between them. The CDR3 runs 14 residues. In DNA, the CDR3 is TGTGCCAGCAGCTCCCGAGGGCTGCAAGAGACCCAGTACTTC. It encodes CASSSRGLQETQYF.

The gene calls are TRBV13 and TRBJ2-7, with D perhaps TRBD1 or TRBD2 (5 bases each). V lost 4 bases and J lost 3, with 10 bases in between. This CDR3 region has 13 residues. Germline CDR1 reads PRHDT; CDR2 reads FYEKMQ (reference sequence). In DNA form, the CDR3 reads TGTGCCAGCAGCTCGGGACGGATCTACGAGCAGTACTTC. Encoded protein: CASSSGRIYEQYF.

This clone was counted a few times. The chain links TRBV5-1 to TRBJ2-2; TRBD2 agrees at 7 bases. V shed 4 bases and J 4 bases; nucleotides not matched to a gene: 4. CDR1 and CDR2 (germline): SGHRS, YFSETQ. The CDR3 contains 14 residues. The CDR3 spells CASSVAGFTGELFF. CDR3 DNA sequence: TGCGCCAGCAGCGTAGCGGGTTTCACCGGGGAGCTGTTTTTT. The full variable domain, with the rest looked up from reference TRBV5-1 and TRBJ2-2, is KAGVTQTPRYLIKTRGQQVTLSCSPISGHRSVSWYQQTPGQGLQFLFEYFSETQRNKGNFPGRFSGRQFSNSRSEMNVSTLELGDSALYLCASSVAGFTGELFFGEGSRLTVL.

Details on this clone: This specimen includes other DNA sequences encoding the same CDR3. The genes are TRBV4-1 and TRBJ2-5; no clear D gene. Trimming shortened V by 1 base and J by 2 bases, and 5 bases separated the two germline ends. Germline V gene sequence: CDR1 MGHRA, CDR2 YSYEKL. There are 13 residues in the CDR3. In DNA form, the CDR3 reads TGCGCCAGCAGCCAAGGTCAGCAAGAGACCCAGTACTTC. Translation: CASSQGQQETQYF.

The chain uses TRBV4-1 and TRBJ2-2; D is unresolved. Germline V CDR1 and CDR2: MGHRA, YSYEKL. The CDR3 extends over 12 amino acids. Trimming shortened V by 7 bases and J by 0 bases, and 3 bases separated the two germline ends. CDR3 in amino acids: CASKANTGELFF. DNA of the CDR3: TGCGCCAGCAAAGCGAACACCGGGGAGCTGTTTTTT.

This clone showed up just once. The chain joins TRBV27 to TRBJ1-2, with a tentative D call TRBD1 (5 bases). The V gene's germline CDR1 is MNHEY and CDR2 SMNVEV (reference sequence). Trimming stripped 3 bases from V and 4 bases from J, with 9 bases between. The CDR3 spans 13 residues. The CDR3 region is CASSLGGTYGYTF. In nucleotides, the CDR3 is TGTGCCAGCAGTTTGGGGGGGACCTATGGCTACACCTTC.

This CDR3 is CASSFPLRGVDEQFF. The DNA for the CDR3 is TGTGCCAGCAGTTTCCCTCTCAGGGGTGTGGATGAGCAGTTCTTC. V usage is TRBV28 and J usage is TRBJ2-1, with D tentatively TRBD1 (6 bases). V dropped 3 bases and J dropped 8 bases, with 17 bases sitting between them. CDR3 length: 15 amino acids. Germline V gives CDR1 MDHEN, CDR2 SYDVKM.

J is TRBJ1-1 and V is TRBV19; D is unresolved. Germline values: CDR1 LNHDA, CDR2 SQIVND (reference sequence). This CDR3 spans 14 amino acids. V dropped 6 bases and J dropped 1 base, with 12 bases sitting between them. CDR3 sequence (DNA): TGTGCCAGTAGCCCCCTAGCCCGGAACACTGAAGCTTTCTTT. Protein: CASSPLARNTEAFF. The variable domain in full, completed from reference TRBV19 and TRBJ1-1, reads DGGITQSPKYLFRKEGQNVTLSCEQNLNHDAMYWYRQDPGQGLRLIYYSQIVNDFQKGDIAEGYSVSREKKESFPLTVTSAQKNPTAFYLCASSPLARNTEAFFGQGTRLTVV.

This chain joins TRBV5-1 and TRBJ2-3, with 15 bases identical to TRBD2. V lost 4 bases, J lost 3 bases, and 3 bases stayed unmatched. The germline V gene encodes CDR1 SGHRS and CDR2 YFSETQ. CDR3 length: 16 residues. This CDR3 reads CASSSGLAGGTDTQYF. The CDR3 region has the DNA TGCGCCAGCAGCAGCGGACTAGCGGGAGGGACAGATACGCAGTATTTT.

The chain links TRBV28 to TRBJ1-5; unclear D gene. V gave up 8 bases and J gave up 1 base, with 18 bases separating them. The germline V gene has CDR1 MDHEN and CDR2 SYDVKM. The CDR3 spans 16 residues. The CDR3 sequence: CASVPGFLGSNQPQHF. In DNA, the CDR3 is TGTGCCAGCGTCCCTGGATTCTTGGGCAGCAATCAGCCCCAGCATTTT.

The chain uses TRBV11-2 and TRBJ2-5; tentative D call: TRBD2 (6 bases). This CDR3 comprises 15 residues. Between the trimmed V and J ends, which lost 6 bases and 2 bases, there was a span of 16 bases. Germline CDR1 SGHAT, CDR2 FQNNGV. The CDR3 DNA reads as TGTGCCAGCAGTTACTCGACTAGTTGGCAAGAGACCCAGTACTTC. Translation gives CASSYSTSWQETQYF.

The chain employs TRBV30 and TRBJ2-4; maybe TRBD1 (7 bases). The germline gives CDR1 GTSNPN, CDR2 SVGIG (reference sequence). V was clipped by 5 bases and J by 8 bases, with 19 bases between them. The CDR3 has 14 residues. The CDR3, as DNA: TGTGCCTGGGAAGACAGGGAGGCTGAGTACATTCAGTACTTC. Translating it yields CAWEDREAEYIQYF.

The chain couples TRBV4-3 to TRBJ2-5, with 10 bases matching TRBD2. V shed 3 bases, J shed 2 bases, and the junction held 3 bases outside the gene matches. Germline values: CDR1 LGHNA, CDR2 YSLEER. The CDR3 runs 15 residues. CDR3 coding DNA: TGCGCCAGCAGCCAGCAGCGGGGGGGGCAAGAGACCCAGTACTTC. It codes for CASSQQRGGQETQYF.

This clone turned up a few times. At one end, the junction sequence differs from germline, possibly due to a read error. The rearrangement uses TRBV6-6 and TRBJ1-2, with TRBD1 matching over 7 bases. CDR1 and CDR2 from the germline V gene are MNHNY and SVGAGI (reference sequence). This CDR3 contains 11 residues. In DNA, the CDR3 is TGTGCCGGCAGGGGGGGGAATGGCTACACCTTC. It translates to CAGRGGNGYTF.

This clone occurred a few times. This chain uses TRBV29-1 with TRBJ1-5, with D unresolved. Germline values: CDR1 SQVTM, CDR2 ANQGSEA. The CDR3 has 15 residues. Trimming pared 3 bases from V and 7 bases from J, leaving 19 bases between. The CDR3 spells CSVEVSSDPFQPQHF. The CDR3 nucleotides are TGCAGCGTTGAGGTCTCGAGTGACCCCTTCCAGCCCCAGCATTTT.